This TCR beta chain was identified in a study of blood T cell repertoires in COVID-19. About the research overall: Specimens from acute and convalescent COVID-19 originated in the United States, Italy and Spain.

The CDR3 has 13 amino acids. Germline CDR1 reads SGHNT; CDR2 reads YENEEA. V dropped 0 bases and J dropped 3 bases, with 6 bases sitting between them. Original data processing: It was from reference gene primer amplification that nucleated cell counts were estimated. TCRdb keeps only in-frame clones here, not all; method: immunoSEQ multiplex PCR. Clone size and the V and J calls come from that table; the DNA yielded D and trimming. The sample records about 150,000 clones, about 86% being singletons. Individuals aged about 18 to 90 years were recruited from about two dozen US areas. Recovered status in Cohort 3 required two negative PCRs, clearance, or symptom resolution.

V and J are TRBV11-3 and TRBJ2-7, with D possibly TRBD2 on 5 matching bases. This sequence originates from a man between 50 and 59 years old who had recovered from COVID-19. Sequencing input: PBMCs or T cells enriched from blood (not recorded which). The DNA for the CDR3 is TGTGCCAGCAGCTTAGAGGGAGACTACGAGCAGTACTTC. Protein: CASSLEGDYEQYF. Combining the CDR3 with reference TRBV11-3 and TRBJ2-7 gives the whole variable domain EAGVVQSPRYKIIEKKQPVAFWCNPISGHNTLYWYLQNLGQGPELLIRYENEEAVDDSQLPKDRFSAERLKGVDSTLKIQPAELGDSAVYLCASSLEGDYEQYFGPGTRLTVT.